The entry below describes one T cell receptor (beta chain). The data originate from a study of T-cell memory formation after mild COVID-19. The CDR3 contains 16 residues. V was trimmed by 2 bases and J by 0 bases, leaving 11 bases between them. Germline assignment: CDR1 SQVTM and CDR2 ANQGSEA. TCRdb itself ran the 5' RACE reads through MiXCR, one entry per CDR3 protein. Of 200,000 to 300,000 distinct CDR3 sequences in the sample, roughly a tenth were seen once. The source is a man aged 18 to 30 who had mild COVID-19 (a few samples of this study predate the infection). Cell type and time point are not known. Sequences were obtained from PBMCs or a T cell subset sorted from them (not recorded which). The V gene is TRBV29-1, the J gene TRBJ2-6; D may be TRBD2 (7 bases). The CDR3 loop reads CSVETGGLSGANVLTF. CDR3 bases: TGCAGCGTTGAAACGGGGGGCCTCTCTGGGGCCAACGTCCTGACTTTC. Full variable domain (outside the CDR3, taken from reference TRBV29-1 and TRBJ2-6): SAVISQKPSRDICQRGTSLTIQCQVDSQVTMMFWYRQQPGQSLTLIATANQGSEATYESGFVIDKFPISRPNLTFSTLTVSNMSPEDSSIYLCSVETGGLSGANVLTFGAGSRLTVL.